These 21 T cell receptor beta chains were sequenced from one sample in a study of blood T cell repertoires in COVID-19. Sequencing used immunoSEQ multiplex PCR; TCRdb keeps in-frame clones, though not all of them. This table holds around 120,000 clones, roughly 79% found once. Specimen: peripheral blood. The receptors derive from a man between 65 and 85 years old with acute or convalescent COVID-19.

This chain connects TRBV6-5 to TRBJ1-2, with a possible D match to TRBD1 (6 bases). The V gene's germline CDR1 is MNHEY and CDR2 SVGAGI. There are 15 residues in the CDR3. With 6 bases removed from V and 4 bases from J, the gap between germline ends came to 18 bases. The CDR3: CASSPVLTGPYGYTF. The CDR3 DNA reads as TGTGCCAGCAGCCCCGTATTGACAGGCCCCTATGGCTACACCTTC.

The chain has TRBV5-8 and TRBJ1-2, with D unclear. Germline assignment: CDR1 SGHTS and CDR2 YDEGEE. CDR3 length equals 12 residues. The V and J ends lost 2 bases and 6 bases respectively, with 8 bases between them. The CDR3 is CASSFRGNGYTF. The CDR3 nucleotides are TGTGCCAGCAGCTTTCGCGGGAATGGCTACACCTTC.

V is TRBV4-1 and J is TRBJ2-3; D might be TRBD2 (5 bases). There are 17 residues in the CDR3. Germline CDR1 MGHRA, CDR2 YSYEKL. V was cut by 0 bases and J by 0 bases, with 13 bases left in between. CDR3 sequence: CASSQEGAQSSTDTQYF. Here the CDR3 DNA reads TGCGCCAGCAGCCAAGAGGGAGCGCAGTCTAGCACAGATACGCAGTATTTT.

This clone was picked up one time. J is TRBJ2-1 and V is TRBV4-2; the match to TRBD2 covers 9 bases. J was trimmed by 2 bases and V by 1 base; bases with no gene match: 9. Germline CDR1 is LGHNA and CDR2 is YNFKEQ. This CDR3 is 18 amino acids long. The CDR3 protein is CASSQVAGADTTYNEQFF. The CDR3 DNA sequence: TGTGCCAGCAGCCAAGTAGCGGGGGCCGACACCACCTACAATGAGCAGTTCTTC.

This clone turned up a few times. This chain links TRBV9 with TRBJ1-6; tentative D call: TRBD1 (5 bases). Trimming stripped 4 bases from V and 7 bases from J, with 18 bases between. This CDR3 comprises 16 residues. Germline loops: CDR1 SGDLS, CDR2 YYNGEE. Here the CDR3 reads CASSPAGDPGNSPLHF. For the CDR3, the DNA is TGTGCCAGCAGCCCCGCGGGGGACCCGGGGAATTCACCCCTCCACTTT.

The CDR3: CASWTGGNEKLFF. CDR3 coding DNA: TGTGCCAGTTGGACAGGGGGAAATGAAAAACTGTTTTTT. The chain links TRBV6-5 to TRBJ1-4, with 10 bases that match TRBD1. Germline trimming cut 9 bases from V and 5 bases from J; bases unmatched to any gene: 3. The CDR3 runs 13 residues. Germline V gene data show CDR1 as MNHEY and CDR2 as SVGAGI.

The chain is built from TRBV9 and TRBJ1-6; D gene uncertain. The V end was cut by 3 bases, the J end by 9 bases, with 28 bases between. CDR1 SGDLS and CDR2 YYNGEE come from the germline V gene. This CDR3 comprises 19 residues. CDR3 in DNA: TGTGCCAGCAGCGACCCTCGGGTCCGACGGACCCCGAGCGGTTCACCCCTCCACTTT. Translating gives CASSDPRVRRTPSGSPLHF.

Notes on this clone: It is unclear where the CDR3 begins or ends on the DNA, so no DNA is shown, and the CDR3 is as TCRdb lists it. V gene TRBV1 combines with J gene TRBJ1-2; the DNA was not used to check the table's D call, TRBD1. TRBV1 is listed as a pseudogene. The CDR3 comprises 17 residues, both ends counted. CDR3 sequence reads: CTSSQDSARRYCCGYTF.

This chain links TRBV5-1 with TRBJ2-5, with TRBD2 as a possible D gene (5 bases). Trimming removed 2 bases at V and 5 bases at J, with 13 bases between. This CDR3 spans 14 amino acids. In germline, CDR1 is SGHRS, CDR2 YFSETQ. In DNA form, the CDR3 reads TGCGCCAGCAGCTTTCCCGGAGGTGGGGAGACCCAGTACTTC. Amino acids: CASSFPGGGETQYF.

V usage is TRBV4-3 and J usage is TRBJ1-6, with 10 positions matching TRBD1. V shed 4 bases, J shed 9 bases, and the junction held 6 bases outside the gene matches. The CDR3 has 15 residues. CDR1 is LGHNA, CDR2 YSLEER, per germline. DNA for the CDR3: TGCGCCAGCAGCCCCGGGACAGGGGAGAGTTCACCCCTCCACTTT. It encodes CASSPGTGESSPLHF.

This chain links TRBV12-5 with TRBJ2-6; D gene ambiguous. V was trimmed by 0 bases and J by 0 bases, leaving 15 bases between them. The germline gives CDR1 LGHNT, CDR2 FRNRAP. The CDR3 is 19 residues long. CDR3 sequence reads: CASGLVRWAFSSGANVLTF. The CDR3 DNA follows: TGTGCTAGTGGTTTGGTAAGGTGGGCCTTTTCCTCTGGGGCCAACGTCCTGACTTTC.

J is TRBJ1-2 and V is TRBV2; D is unclear. CDR3 length equals 14 residues. The ends were cut back, 0 bases at V and 7 bases at J, with 12 bases in the middle. The germline gives CDR1 SNHLY, CDR2 FYNNEI. This chain's CDR3 is CASSEARTPSGYTF. DNA of the CDR3: TGTGCCAGCAGTGAAGCTAGGACTCCCAGTGGCTACACCTTC.

This clone was seen only a few times. This chain joins TRBV18 and TRBJ2-1; 7 positions agree with TRBD1. The CDR3 length is 13 residues. With 6 bases clipped from V and 4 bases from J, the junction kept 3 bases outside the gene matches. From germline, CDR1 is KGHSH and CDR2 LQKENI. CDR3 coding DNA: TGTGCCAGCTCCCAGGACAGGTACAATGAGCAGTTCTTC. Residues: CASSQDRYNEQFF.

The rearrangement uses TRBV12-3 or TRBV12-4 and TRBJ1-3; D might be TRBD1 (6 bases). V lost 7 bases, J lost 4 bases, and 11 bases lay in between. This CDR3 has 13 residues. For the CDR3, the DNA is TGTGCCAGCAATTCGAGGGGGGGAAACACCATATATTTT. Translated, it gives CASNSRGGNTIYF.

The V gene is TRBV29-1, the J gene TRBJ2-3, with 10 positions matching TRBD1. Trimming at V came to 6 bases and at J to 3 bases, leaving 6 bases not matched to a gene. CDR1 is SQVTM and CDR2 is ANQGSEA in the germline V gene. CDR3 size: 14 residues. In DNA form, the CDR3 reads TGCAGCGTAGAACGGGACAGGGGTACAGATACGCAGTATTTT. Encoded protein: CSVERDRGTDTQYF.

The gene calls are TRBV7-8 and TRBJ2-3; D possibly corresponds to TRBD1 (5 bases). CDR1 is SGHVS, CDR2 FQNEAQ, per germline. The CDR3 extends over 17 amino acids. V was trimmed by 1 base and J by 1 base, leaving 15 bases between them. CDR3 DNA sequence: TGTGCCAGCAGCTTAGAAGGGCAGGGCATAGGCACAGATACGCAGTATTTT. Translated, it gives CASSLEGQGIGTDTQYF. The whole variable domain, filled in from reference TRBV7-8 and TRBJ2-3, reads GAGVSQSPRYKVAKRGQDVALRCDPISGHVSLFWYQQALGQGPEFLTYFQNEAQLDKSGLPSDRFFAERPEGSVSTLKIQRTQQEDSAVYLCASSLEGQGIGTDTQYFGPGTRLTVL.

The chain links TRBV9 to TRBJ2-7, with TRBD1 matching 9 bases. CDR3 length: 14 residues. The V segment lost 6 bases and the J segment 5 bases; nucleotides outside the gene matches: 9. Germline V gives CDR1 SGDLS, CDR2 YYNGEE. The DNA of the CDR3 is TGTGCCAGCACCCCGGGACAGGGAAGTCACGAGCAGTACTTC. This translates into CASTPGQGSHEQYF.

In its sample, this clone was seen a few times. The chain recombines TRBV6-2 or TRBV6-3 with TRBJ1-4, with D uncertain. Trimming cost V 2 bases and J 10 bases, with 11 bases left between them. Germline CDR1 MNHEY, CDR2 SVGEGT. CDR3 length equals 13 residues. The CDR3 region is CASSYGGRGKLFF. The CDR3 DNA is TGTGCCAGCAGTTACGGTGGGCGTGGAAAACTGTTTTTT.

This clone appeared once. The chain couples TRBV7-2 to TRBJ2-1; TRBD1 aligns across 7 bases. Per germline, CDR1 SGHTA and CDR2 FQGNSA. The CDR3 sequence is 17 residues long. J was trimmed by 7 bases and V by 5 bases; bases with no gene match: 17. CDR3 region: CASSPSIGLGQLNEQFF. The CDR3 nucleotides read TGTGCCAGCAGCCCTAGTATAGGTTTGGGACAGCTTAATGAGCAGTTCTTC.

This CDR3 is CASSLRSYSGTEAFF. DNA of the CDR3: TGTGCCAGCAGCTTAAGGTCTTATTCCGGGACTGAAGCTTTCTTT. The genes are TRBV11-3 and TRBJ1-1; D uncertain. CDR3 length equals 15 residues. The V gene's germline CDR1 is SGHNT and CDR2 YENEEA. V dropped 2 bases and J dropped 5 bases, with 15 bases sitting between them.

Only a few counts were recorded for this clone. J is TRBJ1-2 and V is TRBV29-1; TRBD1 might be the D (6 bases). V gave up 3 bases and J gave up 5 bases, with 10 bases separating them. The CDR3 runs to 12 residues. CDR1 and CDR2 (germline): SQVTM, ANQGSEA. The CDR3 coding sequence is TGCAGCGTTGATGAGGGGGGGTATGGCTACACCTTC. Translating it yields CSVDEGGYGYTF.